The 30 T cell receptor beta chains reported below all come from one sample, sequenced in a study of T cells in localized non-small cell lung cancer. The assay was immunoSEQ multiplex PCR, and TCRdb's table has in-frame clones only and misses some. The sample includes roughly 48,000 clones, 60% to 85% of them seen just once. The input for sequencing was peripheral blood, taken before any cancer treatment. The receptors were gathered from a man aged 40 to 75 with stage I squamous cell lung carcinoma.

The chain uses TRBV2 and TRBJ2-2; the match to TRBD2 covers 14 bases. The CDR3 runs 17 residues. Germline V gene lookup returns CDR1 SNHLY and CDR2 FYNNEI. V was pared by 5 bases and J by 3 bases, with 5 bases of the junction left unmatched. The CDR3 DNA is TGTGCCAGCAGTCCGGGACTAGCGGGGGTCTACACCGGGGAGCTGTTTTTT. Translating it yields CASSPGLAGVYTGELFF.

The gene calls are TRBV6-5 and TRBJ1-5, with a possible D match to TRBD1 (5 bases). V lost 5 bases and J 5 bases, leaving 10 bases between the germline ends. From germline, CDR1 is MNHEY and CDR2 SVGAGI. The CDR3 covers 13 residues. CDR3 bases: TGTGCCAGCAGTCCATGGGGGGATCAGCCCCAGCATTTT. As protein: CASSPWGDQPQHF.

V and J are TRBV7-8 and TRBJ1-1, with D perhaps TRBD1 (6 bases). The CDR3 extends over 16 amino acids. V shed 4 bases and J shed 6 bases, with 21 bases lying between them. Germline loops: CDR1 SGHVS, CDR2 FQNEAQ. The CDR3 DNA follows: TGTGCCAGCAGCTCGGGGGCAGGACCTTCCAGGGCTGAAGCTTTCTTT. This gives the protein CASSSGAGPSRAEAFF.

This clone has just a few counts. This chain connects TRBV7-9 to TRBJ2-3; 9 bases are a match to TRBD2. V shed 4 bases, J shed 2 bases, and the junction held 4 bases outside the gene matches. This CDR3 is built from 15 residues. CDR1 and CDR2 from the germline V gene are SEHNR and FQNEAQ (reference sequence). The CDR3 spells CASSSGLASTDTQYF. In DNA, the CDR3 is TGTGCCAGCAGCTCGGGACTAGCCTCCACAGATACGCAGTATTTT.

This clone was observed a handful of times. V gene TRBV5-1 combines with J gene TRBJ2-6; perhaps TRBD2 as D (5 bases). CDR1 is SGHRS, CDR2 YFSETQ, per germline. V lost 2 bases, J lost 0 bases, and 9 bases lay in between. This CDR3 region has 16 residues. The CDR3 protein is CASSFTSVSGANVLTF. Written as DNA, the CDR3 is TGCGCCAGCAGCTTCACTAGTGTCTCTGGGGCCAACGTCCTGACTTTC. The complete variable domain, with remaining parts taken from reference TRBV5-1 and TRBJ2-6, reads KAGVTQTPRYLIKTRGQQVTLSCSPISGHRSVSWYQQTPGQGLQFLFEYFSETQRNKGNFPGRFSGRQFSNSRSEMNVSTLELGDSALYLCASSFTSVSGANVLTFGAGSRLTVL.

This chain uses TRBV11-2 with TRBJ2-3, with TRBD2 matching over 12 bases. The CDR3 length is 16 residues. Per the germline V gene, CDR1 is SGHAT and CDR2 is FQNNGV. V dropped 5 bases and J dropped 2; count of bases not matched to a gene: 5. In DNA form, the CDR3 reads TGTGCCAGCAGCCAGTGGACTAGCGGGGACACAGATACGCAGTATTTT. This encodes CASSQWTSGDTDTQYF.

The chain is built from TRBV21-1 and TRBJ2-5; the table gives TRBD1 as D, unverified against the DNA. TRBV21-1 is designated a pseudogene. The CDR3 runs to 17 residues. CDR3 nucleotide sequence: TGTGCCAGCAGCCGCCCGCGAGGGACAGCGTACCAAGAGACCCAGTACTTC. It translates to CASSRPRGTAYQETQYF.

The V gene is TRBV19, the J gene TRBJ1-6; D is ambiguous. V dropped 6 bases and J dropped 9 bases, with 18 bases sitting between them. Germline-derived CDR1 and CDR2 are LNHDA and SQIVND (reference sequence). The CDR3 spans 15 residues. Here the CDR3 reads CASRASREGVSPLHF. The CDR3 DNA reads TGTGCCAGTAGGGCTTCAAGGGAAGGAGTTTCACCCCTCCACTTT. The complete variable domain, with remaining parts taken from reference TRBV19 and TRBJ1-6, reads DGGITQSPKYLFRKEGQNVTLSCEQNLNHDAMYWYRQDPGQGLRLIYYSQIVNDFQKGDIAEGYSVSREKKESFPLTVTSAQKNPTAFYLCASRASREGVSPLHFGNGTRLTVT.

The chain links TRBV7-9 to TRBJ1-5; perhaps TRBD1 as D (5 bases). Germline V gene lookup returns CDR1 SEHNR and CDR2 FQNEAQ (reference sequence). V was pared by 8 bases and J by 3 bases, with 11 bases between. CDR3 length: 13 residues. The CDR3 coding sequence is TGTGCCAGCGGGCAGGGAGCCAATCAGCCCCAGCATTTT. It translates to CASGQGANQPQHF. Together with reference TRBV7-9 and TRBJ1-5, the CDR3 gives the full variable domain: DTGVSQNPRHKITKRGQNVTFRCDPISEHNRLYWYRQTLGQGPEFLTYFQNEAQLEKSRLLSDRFSAERPKGSFSTLEIQRTEQGDSAMYLCASGQGANQPQHFGDGTRLSIL.

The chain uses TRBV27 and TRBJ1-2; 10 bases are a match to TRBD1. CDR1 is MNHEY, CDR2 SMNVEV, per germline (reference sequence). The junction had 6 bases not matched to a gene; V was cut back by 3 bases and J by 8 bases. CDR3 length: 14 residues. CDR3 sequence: CASSFRQGARGYTF. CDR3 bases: TGTGCCAGCAGTTTCAGACAGGGGGCGCGGGGCTACACCTTC.

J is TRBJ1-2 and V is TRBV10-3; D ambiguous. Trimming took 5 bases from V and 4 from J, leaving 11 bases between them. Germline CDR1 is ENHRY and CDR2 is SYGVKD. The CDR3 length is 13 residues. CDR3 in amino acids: CAISMQPRYGYTF. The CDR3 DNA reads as TGTGCCATCAGTATGCAGCCTCGCTATGGCTACACCTTC.

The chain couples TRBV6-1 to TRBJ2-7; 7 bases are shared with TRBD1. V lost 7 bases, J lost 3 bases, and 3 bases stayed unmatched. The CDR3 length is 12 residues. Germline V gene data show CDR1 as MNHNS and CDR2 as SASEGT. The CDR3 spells CASIGDSYEQYF. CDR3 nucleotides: TGTGCCAGCATAGGGGACAGCTACGAGCAGTACTTC.

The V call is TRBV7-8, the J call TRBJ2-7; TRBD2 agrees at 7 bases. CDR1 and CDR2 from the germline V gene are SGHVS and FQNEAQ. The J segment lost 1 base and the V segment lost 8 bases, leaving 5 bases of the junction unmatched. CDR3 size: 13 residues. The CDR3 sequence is CASELGGSYEQYF. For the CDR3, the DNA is TGTGCCAGCGAGCTGGGAGGGTCCTACGAGCAGTACTTC.

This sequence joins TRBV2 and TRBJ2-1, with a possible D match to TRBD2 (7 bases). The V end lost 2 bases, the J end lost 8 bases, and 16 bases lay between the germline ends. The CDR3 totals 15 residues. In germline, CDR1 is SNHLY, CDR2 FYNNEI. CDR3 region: CASSESRGGPDEQFF. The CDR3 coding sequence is TGTGCCAGCAGTGAAAGTAGGGGGGGGCCCGATGAGCAGTTCTTC.

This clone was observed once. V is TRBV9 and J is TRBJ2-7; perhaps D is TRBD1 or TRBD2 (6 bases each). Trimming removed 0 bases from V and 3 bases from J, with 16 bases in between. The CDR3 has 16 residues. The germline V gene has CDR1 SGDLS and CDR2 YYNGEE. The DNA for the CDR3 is TGTGCCAGCAGCGTAGGGGGCGGAGGGGGAAACTACGAGCAGTACTTC. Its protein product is CASSVGGGGGNYEQYF.

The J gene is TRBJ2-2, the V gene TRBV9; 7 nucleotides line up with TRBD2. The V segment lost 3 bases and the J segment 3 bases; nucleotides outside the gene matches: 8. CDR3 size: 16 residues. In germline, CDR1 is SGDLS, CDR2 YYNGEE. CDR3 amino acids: CASSARSGSYTGELFF. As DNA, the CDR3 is TGTGCCAGCAGCGCCCGTAGCGGGTCCTACACCGGGGAGCTGTTTTTT.

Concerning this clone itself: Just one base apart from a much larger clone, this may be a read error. The DNA of the CDR3 is TGTGCCAGTAGTATGGCGGGAAAAGCTTTCTTT. This encodes CASSMAGKAFF. The chain joins TRBV19 to TRBJ1-1, with unresolved D. Germline V gives CDR1 LNHDA, CDR2 SQIVND (reference sequence). This CDR3 comprises 11 residues. The V and J ends lost 3 bases and 9 bases respectively, with 8 bases between them.

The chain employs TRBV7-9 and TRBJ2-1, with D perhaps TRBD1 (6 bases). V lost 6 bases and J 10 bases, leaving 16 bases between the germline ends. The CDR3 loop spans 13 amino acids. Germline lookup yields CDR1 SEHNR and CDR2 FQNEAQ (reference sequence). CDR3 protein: CASRSLSGTEQFF. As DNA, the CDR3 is TGTGCCAGCAGATCCCTTTCCGGGACAGAGCAGTTCTTC.

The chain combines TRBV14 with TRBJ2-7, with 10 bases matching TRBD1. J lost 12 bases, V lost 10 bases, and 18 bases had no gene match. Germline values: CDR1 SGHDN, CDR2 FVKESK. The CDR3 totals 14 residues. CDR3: CANPNRDRGGYTYF. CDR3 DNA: TGTGCCAACCCCAACCGGGACAGGGGAGGATATACGTACTTC. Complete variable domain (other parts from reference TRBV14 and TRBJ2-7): EAGVTQFPSHSVIEKGQTVTLRCDPISGHDNLYWYRRVMGKEIKFLLHFVKESKQDESGMPNNRFLAERTGGTYSTLKVQPAELEDSGVYFCANPNRDRGGYTYFGPGTRLTVT.

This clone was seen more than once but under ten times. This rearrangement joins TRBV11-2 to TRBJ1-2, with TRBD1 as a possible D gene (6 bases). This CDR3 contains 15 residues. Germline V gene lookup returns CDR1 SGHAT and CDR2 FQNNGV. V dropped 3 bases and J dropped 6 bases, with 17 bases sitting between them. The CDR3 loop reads CASSFRFGGRDGYTF. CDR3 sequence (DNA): TGTGCCAGCAGCTTTCGATTTGGGGGCAGAGATGGCTACACCTTC.

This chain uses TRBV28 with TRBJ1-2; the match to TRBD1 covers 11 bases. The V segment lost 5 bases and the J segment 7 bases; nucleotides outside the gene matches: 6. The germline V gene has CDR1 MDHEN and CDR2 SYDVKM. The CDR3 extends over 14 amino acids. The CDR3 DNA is TGTGCCAGCAGTCCCGGGACAGGGGGTGTTGGCTACACCTTC. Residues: CASSPGTGGVGYTF.

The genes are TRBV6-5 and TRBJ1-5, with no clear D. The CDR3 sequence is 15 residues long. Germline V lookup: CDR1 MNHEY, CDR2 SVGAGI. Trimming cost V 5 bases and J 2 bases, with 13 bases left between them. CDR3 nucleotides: TGTGCCAGCAGTCATGCAACCGTGGGCAATCAGCCCCAGCATTTT. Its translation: CASSHATVGNQPQHF.

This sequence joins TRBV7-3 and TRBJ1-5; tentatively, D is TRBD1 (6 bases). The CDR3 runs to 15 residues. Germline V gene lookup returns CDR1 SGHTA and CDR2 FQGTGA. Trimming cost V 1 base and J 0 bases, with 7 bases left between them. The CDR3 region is CASSLIGGSNQPQHF. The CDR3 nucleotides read TGTGCCAGCAGCTTAATAGGGGGTAGCAATCAGCCCCAGCATTTT.

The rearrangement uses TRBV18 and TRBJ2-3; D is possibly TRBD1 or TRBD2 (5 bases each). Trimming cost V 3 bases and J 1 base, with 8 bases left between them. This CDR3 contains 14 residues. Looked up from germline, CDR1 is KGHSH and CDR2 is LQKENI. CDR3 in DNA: TGTGCCAGCTCACCTGGGACGCGCACAGATACGCAGTATTTT. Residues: CASSPGTRTDTQYF.

CDR3 loop: CASSLGGRETQYF. CDR3 nucleotides: TGTGCCAGCAGCCTAGGGGGCCGGGAGACCCAGTACTTC. The chain couples TRBV7-9 to TRBJ2-5, with 7 bases aligning to TRBD1. The CDR3 covers 13 residues. J gave up 5 bases and V 5 bases, and 5 bases lay outside the gene matches. Germline V lookup: CDR1 SEHNR, CDR2 FQNEAQ (reference sequence). The whole variable domain, filled in from reference TRBV7-9 and TRBJ2-5, reads DTGVSQNPRHKITKRGQNVTFRCDPISEHNRLYWYRQTLGQGPEFLTYFQNEAQLEKSRLLSDRFSAERPKGSFSTLEIQRTEQGDSAMYLCASSLGGRETQYFGPGTRLLVL.

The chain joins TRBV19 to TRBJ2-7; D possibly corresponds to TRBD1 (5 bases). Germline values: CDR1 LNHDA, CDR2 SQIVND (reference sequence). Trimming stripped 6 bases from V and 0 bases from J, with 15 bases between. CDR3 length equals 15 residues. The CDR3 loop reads CASRQSDTYSYEQYF. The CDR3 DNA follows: TGTGCCAGTAGGCAATCGGACACCTACTCCTACGAGCAGTACTTC. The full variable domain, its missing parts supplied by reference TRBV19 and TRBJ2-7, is DGGITQSPKYLFRKEGQNVTLSCEQNLNHDAMYWYRQDPGQGLRLIYYSQIVNDFQKGDIAEGYSVSREKKESFPLTVTSAQKNPTAFYLCASRQSDTYSYEQYFGPGTRLTVT.

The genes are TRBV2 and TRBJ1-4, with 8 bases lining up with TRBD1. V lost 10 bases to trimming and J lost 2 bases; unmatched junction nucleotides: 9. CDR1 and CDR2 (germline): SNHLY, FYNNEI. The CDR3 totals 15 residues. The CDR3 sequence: CATWTGSSTNEKLFF. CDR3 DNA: TGTGCCACTTGGACAGGGAGTTCCACTAATGAAAAACTGTTTTTT.

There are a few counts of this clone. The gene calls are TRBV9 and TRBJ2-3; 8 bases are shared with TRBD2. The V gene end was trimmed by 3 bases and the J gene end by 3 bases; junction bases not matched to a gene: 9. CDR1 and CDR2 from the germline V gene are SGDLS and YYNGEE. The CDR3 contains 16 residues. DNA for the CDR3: TGTGCCAGCAGCGCCGGAGCGGGGGAGAGGACAGATACGCAGTATTTT. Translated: CASSAGAGERTDTQYF.

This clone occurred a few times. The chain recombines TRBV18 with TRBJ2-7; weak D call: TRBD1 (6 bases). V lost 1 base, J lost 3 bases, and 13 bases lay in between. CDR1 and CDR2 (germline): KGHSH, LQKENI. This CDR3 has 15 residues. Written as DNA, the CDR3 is TGTGCCAGCTCACCACAAGGGGGTGGACTCTACGAGCAGTACTTC. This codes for CASSPQGGGLYEQYF. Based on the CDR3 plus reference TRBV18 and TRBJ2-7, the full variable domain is NAGVMQNPRHLVRRRGQEARLRCSPMKGHSHVYWYRQLPEEGLKFMVYLQKENIIDESGMPKERFSAEFPKEGPSILRIQQVVRGDSAAYFCASSPQGGGLYEQYFGPGTRLTVT.

CDR3 nucleotide sequence: TGTGCCAGCACAAACCGGGCAGTAGGCACTGAAGCTTTCTTT. It yields the protein CASTNRAVGTEAFF. The chain couples TRBV6-6 to TRBJ1-1, with no clear D. Germline V lookup: CDR1 MNHNY, CDR2 SVGAGI (reference sequence). V lost 7 bases, J lost 4 bases, and 16 bases lay in between. The CDR3 covers 14 residues.